Listed below are T cell receptor beta chains from one sample, sequenced in a study of blood T cell repertoires in COVID-19. The table came from immunoSEQ multiplex PCR; TCRdb's copy has only in-frame clones and leaves some out. Among 380,000 or so clones, 87% were seen once, and the ten largest hold about 1.5%. The sequenced sample consisted of PBMCs or T cells enriched from blood (not recorded which). The receptor set was obtained from a man aged 30 to 45 who had recovered from COVID-19. CDR3s include the opening cysteine and the closing phenylalanine or tryptophan. A D gene is named only where the DNA matches it firmly. The size of a clone is reported for some rows only, either as once, few or many, or as a class for expanded clones.

clone size,CDR3 length,J gene,D gene,V gene,CDR3 DNA,CDR3 protein
few,16,TRBJ1-2,NA,TRBV5-5,TGTGCCAGCAGCTCTTTGCCGGCGGACAGAGACTATGGCTACACCTTC,CASSSLPADRDYGYTF
once,16,TRBJ2-6,TRBD2,TRBV4-1,TGCGCCAGCAGCCAAACCGGGACTAGTGGGGCCAACGTCCTGACTTTC,CASSQTGTSGANVLTF
NA,13,TRBJ1-1,NA,TRBV4-1,TGCGCCAGCAGCCAAGTAATGAACACTGAAGCTTTCTTT,CASSQVMNTEAFF
NA,14,TRBJ1-2,TRBD1,TRBV5-1,TGCGCCAGCAGCCCCGGACAGGGATACTATGGCTACACCTTC,CASSPGQGYYGYTF
NA,16,TRBJ2-2,TRBD1,TRBV7-8,TGTGCCAGCAGCCTCCGGACAGGGTCCAACACCGGGGAGCTGTTTTTT,CASSLRTGSNTGELFF
NA,15,TRBJ1-3,NA,TRBV5-5,TGTGCCAGCAGCTTGATTAAAGCCTCTGGAAACACCATATATTTT,CASSLIKASGNTIYF
once,12,TRBJ1-2,NA,TRBV2,TGTGCCAGCAGGGACAATAACTATGGCTACACCTTC,CASRDNNYGYTF
NA,15,TRBJ2-7,TRBD2,TRBV7-2,TGTGCCAGCAGACCAGCTAGCGGGGGGGCCTACGAGCAGTACTTC,CASRPASGGAYEQYF
NA,16,TRBJ1-1,NA,TRBV5-1,TGCGCCAGCAGCCAGGCGGGGGCAGATATGAACACTGAAGCTTTCTTT,CASSQAGADMNTEAFF
few,13,TRBJ1-6,NA,TRBV14,TGTGCCAGCAGCCGACAGCCTAATTCACCCCTCCACTTT,CASSRQPNSPLHF
NA,13,TRBJ2-3,NA,TRBV18,TGTGCCAGCTCACTGACTAGATTGGATACGCAGTATTTT,CASSLTRLDTQYF